These 30 T cell receptor beta chains came from one sample sequenced in a study of naive and memory T cell subsets. TCR cDNA received a 3' ligated oligonucleotide that carried a UMI. Four PCR rounds used nested alpha and beta constant region primers plus the SP2 primer. From the 5' RACE reads, TCRdb called clonotypes with MiXCR, one entry per CDR3 protein. In the table there are roughly 62,000 distinct CDR3 sequences, 8% of which are singletons. Every receptor here comes from a female donor in good health.

The J gene is TRBJ2-5, the V gene TRBV7-3, with D hard to call. This CDR3 has 16 residues. Germline V lookup: CDR1 SGHTA, CDR2 FQGTGA. Trimming left V 5 bases short and J 5 bases short, with 21 bases between. The chain's CDR3 is CASSPSMTPLVETQYF. CDR3 nucleotide sequence: TGTGCCAGCAGCCCCTCAATGACACCCCTAGTTGAGACCCAGTACTTC.

The chain combines TRBV5-1 with TRBJ2-2, with 9 bases that match TRBD1. V shed 4 bases, J shed 3 bases, and the junction held 7 bases outside the gene matches. The CDR3 loop spans 16 amino acids. Per the germline V gene, CDR1 is SGHRS and CDR2 is YFSETQ. CDR3 region: CASSQTTGGYTGELFF. The CDR3 DNA sequence: TGCGCCAGCAGCCAGACGACAGGGGGTTACACCGGGGAGCTGTTTTTT.

This clonotype was recorded at least ten times. V is TRBV18 and J is TRBJ1-1; D might be TRBD1 (6 bases). From germline, CDR1 is KGHSH and CDR2 LQKENI. V dropped 1 base and J dropped 5 bases, with 23 bases sitting between them. This CDR3 is 18 amino acids long. The CDR3 loop reads CASSPQTGASVQGTEAFF. The DNA for the CDR3 is TGTGCCAGCTCACCACAAACGGGGGCATCGGTACAGGGAACTGAAGCTTTCTTT.

This clonotype was counted between two and nine times. This chain joins TRBV6-6 and TRBJ1-5, with unresolved D. CDR3 length equals 14 residues. Germline CDR1 reads MNHNY; CDR2 reads SVGAGI (reference sequence). V shed 2 bases and J shed 1 base, with 6 bases lying between them. For the CDR3, the DNA is TGTGCCAGCAGTTACGATGACAGCAATCAGCCCCAGCATTTT. Translating it yields CASSYDDSNQPQHF.

J is TRBJ2-7 and V is TRBV20-1; 8 nucleotides align to TRBD2. The CDR3 consists of 14 residues. V dropped 5 bases and J dropped 5; count of bases not matched to a gene: 11. The germline V gene has CDR1 DFQATT and CDR2 SNEGSKA (reference sequence). Here the CDR3 DNA reads TGCAGTGCTGGAACCTCAGCGGGAGCAGACGAGCAGTACTTC. Translation gives CSAGTSAGADEQYF.

This clonotype was picked up a small number of times. The rearrangement links TRBV9 to TRBJ1-1; D is perhaps TRBD1 (6 bases). V lost 1 base, J lost 1 base, and 8 bases lay in between. From germline, CDR1 is SGDLS and CDR2 YYNGEE. The length of the CDR3 is 14 residues. The CDR3 DNA sequence: TGTGCCAGCAGCGTAAGGGGGGAGAACACTGAAGCTTTCTTT. This translates into CASSVRGENTEAFF.

The gene calls are TRBV28 and TRBJ1-5; D perhaps matches TRBD1 (6 bases). Between the trimmed V and J ends, which lost 5 bases and 2 bases, there was a span of 13 bases. Germline V gene data show CDR1 as MDHEN and CDR2 as SYDVKM. The CDR3 runs 15 residues. The CDR3 DNA reads TGTGCCAGCAGTCCGTACAGGGTCGGCAATCAGCCCCAGCATTTT. Amino acids: CASSPYRVGNQPQHF.

This clonotype was observed a handful of times. The V call is TRBV27, the J call TRBJ2-4; possibly TRBD1 for D (6 bases). V was cut by 6 bases and J by 1 base, with 16 bases left in between. Germline CDR1 is MNHEY and CDR2 is SMNVEV (reference sequence). CDR3 length equals 16 residues. CDR3 sequence reads: CASSQSKQGAKNIQYF. The CDR3 nucleotides read TGTGCCAGCAGCCAATCAAAGCAGGGGGCCAAAAACATTCAGTACTTC.

This clonotype was recorded many times. CDR3 protein: CASSLLAGATDTQYF. The CDR3 DNA is TGTGCCAGCAGCTTACTAGCGGGAGCCACAGATACGCAGTATTTT. This chain links TRBV7-3 with TRBJ2-3; 10 nucleotides agree with TRBD2. The CDR3 runs to 15 residues. Looked up from germline, CDR1 is SGHTA and CDR2 is FQGTGA. The V gene end was trimmed by 2 bases and the J gene end by 2 bases; junction bases not matched to a gene: 1.

This clonotype has just a few counts. The genes are TRBV4-2 and TRBJ2-5; D is unclear. The CDR3 totals 13 residues. Deletions cut 1 base from V and 5 bases from J, with 8 bases between. Germline V gene lookup returns CDR1 LGHNA and CDR2 YNFKEQ. The CDR3 region is CASSQVEEETQYF. In DNA, the CDR3 is TGTGCCAGCAGCCAAGTAGAGGAGGAGACCCAGTACTTC.

This clonotype was counted many times. The gene calls are TRBV27 and TRBJ2-7, with 8 bases lining up with TRBD1. The CDR3 runs to 16 residues. Trimming cost V 6 bases and J 2 bases; bases outside gene matches: 12. CDR1 and CDR2 from the germline V gene are MNHEY and SMNVEV (reference sequence). The chain's CDR3 is CASSRSFGTGTYEQYF. CDR3 nucleotide sequence: TGTGCCAGCAGCCGGAGCTTCGGGACAGGAACCTACGAGCAGTACTTC.

In this sample, this clonotype turned up many times. V usage is TRBV12-3 or TRBV12-4 and J usage is TRBJ1-5, with unresolved D. CDR3 size: 14 residues. V was clipped by 7 bases and J by 2 bases, with 12 bases between them. CDR3 amino acids: CASIAGIGNQPQHF. In DNA form, the CDR3 reads TGTGCCAGCATCGCCGGGATCGGCAATCAGCCCCAGCATTTT.

This rearrangement joins TRBV6-5 to TRBJ2-1; D may be TRBD1 (5 bases). Trimming left V 7 bases short and J 7 bases short, with 11 bases between. The CDR3 has 12 residues. Germline CDR1 reads MNHEY; CDR2 reads SVGAGI. The CDR3 loop is CASTQGGNEQFF. Here the CDR3 DNA reads TGTGCCAGCACCCAGGGTGGTAATGAGCAGTTCTTC.

Here the CDR3 reads CASSAGTYDEQFF. The CDR3 nucleotides are TGTGCCAGCAGCGCAGGGACATATGATGAGCAGTTCTTC. This rearrangement joins TRBV7-3 to TRBJ2-1; D perhaps matches TRBD1 (6 bases). With 5 bases removed from V and 8 bases from J, the gap between germline ends came to 13 bases. The V gene's germline CDR1 is SGHTA and CDR2 FQGTGA. This CDR3 contains 13 residues.

This clonotype was detected a few times. The chain links TRBV20-1 to TRBJ1-5, with D maybe TRBD1 (5 bases). Germline-derived CDR1 and CDR2 are DFQATT and SNEGSKA (reference sequence). Between the trimmed V and J ends, which lost 4 bases and 8 bases, there was a span of 15 bases. This CDR3 is built from 13 residues. The CDR3 loop is CSATTRGIEPQHF. The DNA for the CDR3 is TGCAGTGCTACCACTAGGGGAATTGAGCCCCAGCATTTT.

Ten or more counts support this clonotype. Written as DNA, the CDR3 is TGTGCCAGCAGGACGACAGGGGGCAATCAGCCCCAGCATTTT. Encoded protein: CASRTTGGNQPQHF. This rearrangement joins TRBV12-3 or TRBV12-4 to TRBJ1-5; 8 nucleotides agree with TRBD1. CDR3 length: 14 amino acids. V lost 6 bases to trimming and J lost 2 bases; unmatched junction nucleotides: 3.

This clonotype was picked up a small number of times. This rearrangement joins TRBV11-2 to TRBJ2-7; 7 bases align to TRBD2. Trimming at V came to 5 bases and at J to 4 bases, leaving 5 bases not matched to a gene. The CDR3 has 13 residues. Germline CDR1 and CDR2: SGHAT and FQNNGV. CDR3: CASSRRGRYEQYF. The CDR3 region has the DNA TGTGCCAGCAGCCGGCGGGGGAGGTACGAGCAGTACTTC.

This clonotype was counted many times. J is TRBJ1-5 and V is TRBV7-9; 9 bases line up with TRBD1. The length of the CDR3 is 17 residues. Germline V CDR1 and CDR2: SEHNR, FQNEAQ (reference sequence). V lost 5 bases, J lost 3 bases, and 11 bases stayed unmatched. The CDR3 here is CASSPSPDRGDNQPQHF. The CDR3 DNA sequence: TGTGCCAGCAGCCCAAGCCCGGACAGGGGCGACAATCAGCCCCAGCATTTT. The full variable domain, with the rest looked up from reference TRBV7-9 and TRBJ1-5, is DTGVSQNPRHKITKRGQNVTFRCDPISEHNRLYWYRQTLGQGPEFLTYFQNEAQLEKSRLLSDRFSAERPKGSFSTLEIQRTEQGDSAMYLCASSPSPDRGDNQPQHFGDGTRLSIL.

The table lists this clonotype with a few counts. This chain uses TRBV24-1 with TRBJ2-5, with D possibly matching TRBD1 (6 bases). The CDR3 totals 14 residues. V dropped 4 bases and J dropped 1 base, with 9 bases sitting between them. Looked up from germline, CDR1 is KGHDR and CDR2 is SFDVKD. The CDR3 DNA reads TGTGCCACCAGTGAAAACAGGGTCCAAGAGACCCAGTACTTC. Amino acid sequence: CATSENRVQETQYF.

Ten or more counts support this clonotype. This chain connects TRBV18 to TRBJ1-2; D gene unclear. The length of the CDR3 is 15 residues. Germline-derived CDR1 and CDR2 are KGHSH and LQKENI. Trimming shortened V by 0 bases and J by 3 bases, and 11 bases separated the two germline ends. DNA of the CDR3: TGTGCCAGCTCACCACCGGTACCAACCTACTATGGCTACACCTTC. Translated, it gives CASSPPVPTYYGYTF.

This clonotype was picked up a small number of times. The J gene is TRBJ2-7, the V gene TRBV2; maybe TRBD1 (5 bases). V was trimmed by 5 bases and J by 4 bases, leaving 12 bases between them. Germline-derived CDR1 and CDR2 are SNHLY and FYNNEI. The CDR3 has 13 residues. The CDR3 DNA is TGTGCCAGCAGTCGAAATACAGGTTACGAGCAGTACTTC. This gives the protein CASSRNTGYEQYF.

The gene calls are TRBV28 and TRBJ2-1, with D perhaps matching TRBD1 (6 bases). CDR3 length: 15 residues. The V gene's germline CDR1 is MDHEN and CDR2 SYDVKM. Trimming cost V 3 bases and J 0 bases, with 9 bases left between them. CDR3: CASSFAQGSYNEQFF. As DNA, the CDR3 is TGTGCCAGCAGTTTCGCACAGGGCTCCTACAATGAGCAGTTCTTC.

This clonotype was seen ten or more times. The chain employs TRBV29-1 and TRBJ1-4; D gene ambiguous. CDR1 and CDR2 (germline): SQVTM, ANQGSEA. This CDR3 has 12 amino acids. Trimming removed 6 bases at V and 2 bases at J, with 7 bases between. The CDR3 loop reads CSVGGTNEKLFF. The CDR3 region has the DNA TGCAGCGTCGGTGGGACTAATGAAAAACTGTTTTTT.

This clonotype has a count of ten or more. This chain uses TRBV6-1 with TRBJ2-1; 10 bases map to TRBD2. The germline gives CDR1 MNHNS, CDR2 SASEGT. Unmatched junction bases numbered 8, after V lost 5 bases and J lost 7 bases. The CDR3 covers 15 residues. The CDR3 bases are TGTGCCAGCAGTTGGGTTCTAGCGGGAGTAAATGAGCAGTTCTTC. It is translated as CASSWVLAGVNEQFF.

This clonotype has more than one count but fewer than ten. This CDR3 reads CASSFRSGGPDTQYF. CDR3 DNA: TGTGCCAGCAGCTTTCGTAGCGGGGGGCCAGATACGCAGTATTTT. The chain uses TRBV5-6 and TRBJ2-3; 10 positions match TRBD2. The CDR3 is 15 residues long. CDR1 and CDR2 (germline): SGHDT, YYEEEE. The junction had 4 bases not matched to a gene; V was cut back by 2 bases and J by 4 bases.

The rearrangement uses TRBV19 and TRBJ2-3, with D unclear. CDR1 is LNHDA, CDR2 SQIVND, per germline (reference sequence). The CDR3 spans 14 residues. V gave up 5 bases and J gave up 2 bases, with 11 bases separating them. CDR3 bases: TGTGCCAGTAGTGGGGTCTCCATCACAGATACGCAGTATTTT. Its translation: CASSGVSITDTQYF. The complete variable domain, with remaining parts taken from reference TRBV19 and TRBJ2-3, reads DGGITQSPKYLFRKEGQNVTLSCEQNLNHDAMYWYRQDPGQGLRLIYYSQIVNDFQKGDIAEGYSVSREKKESFPLTVTSAQKNPTAFYLCASSGVSITDTQYFGPGTRLTVL.

The chain uses TRBV29-1 and TRBJ2-3, with 7 bases identical to TRBD2. Trimming at V came to 7 bases and at J to 5 bases, leaving 12 bases not matched to a gene. This CDR3 has 14 amino acids. CDR1 is SQVTM and CDR2 is ANQGSEA in the germline V gene. The CDR3 region is CSGTVPGGRDTQYF. The CDR3 nucleotides read TGCAGCGGCACCGTTCCGGGGGGTCGAGATACGCAGTATTTT.

In its sample, this clonotype was seen a few times. The chain employs TRBV2 and TRBJ2-5; no firm D call. The CDR3 extends over 12 amino acids. The germline CDR1 and CDR2 sequences are SNHLY and FYNNEI. V was shortened by 6 bases and J by 2 bases, with 7 bases between the two germline ends. The CDR3 sequence is CASRRVQETQYF. In DNA form, the CDR3 reads TGTGCCAGCAGAAGGGTTCAAGAGACCCAGTACTTC.

This clonotype was counted ten times or more. V gene TRBV28 combines with J gene TRBJ2-7, with TRBD1 identical over 12 bases. CDR1 is MDHEN and CDR2 is SYDVKM in the germline V gene. The V gene end was trimmed by 5 bases and the J gene end by 4 bases; junction bases not matched to a gene: 6. The length of the CDR3 is 15 residues. The CDR3: CASSDTGQGAYEQYF. The CDR3 coding sequence is TGTGCCAGCAGTGATACGGGACAGGGGGCTTACGAGCAGTACTTC.

V and J are TRBV28 and TRBJ2-6; D could derive from TRBD1 or TRBD2 (5 bases each). The CDR3 totals 17 residues. The V and J ends lost 10 bases and 0 bases respectively, with 19 bases between them. The V gene's germline CDR1 is MDHEN and CDR2 SYDVKM. CDR3: CATTRAGMVSGANVLTF. The CDR3 region has the DNA TGTGCCACCACGAGGGCAGGGATGGTCTCTGGGGCCAACGTCCTGACTTTC.